A single sample is the source of the 18 T cell receptor beta chains below, sequenced in a study of T-cell memory formation after mild COVID-19. Each CDR3 protein is one row after TCRdb ran MiXCR on the 5' RACE reads. The table lists under 550,000 distinct CDR3 sequences, 18% of them singletons, with around an eighth in the top ten. The specimen sequenced was PBMCs or a T cell subset sorted from them (not recorded which). Source of these receptors: an adult woman who had mild COVID-19 (a few samples of this study predate the infection). Cell type and time point are not known.

The chain has TRBV5-5 and TRBJ2-7; D is uncertain. Trimming pared 4 bases from V and 6 bases from J, leaving 14 bases between. Germline V lookup: CDR1 SGHKS, CDR2 YYEKEE (reference sequence). There are 13 residues in the CDR3. The CDR3 reads CASSMDGVPEQYF. The CDR3 bases are TGTGCCAGCAGCATGGACGGAGTCCCCGAGCAGTACTTC.

The rearrangement uses TRBV24-1 and TRBJ1-5; D gene unclear. With 6 bases removed from V and 5 bases from J, the gap between germline ends came to 10 bases. Germline V CDR1 and CDR2: KGHDR, SFDVKD. This CDR3 has 13 amino acids. The CDR3 loop is CATSTGRDQPQHF. The CDR3 DNA is TGTGCCACCAGTACGGGAAGGGATCAGCCCCAGCATTTT.

In its sample, this clonotype was seen a few times. V usage is TRBV2 and J usage is TRBJ2-5, with no clear D. This CDR3 region has 14 residues. Trimming took off 1 base at V and 5 bases at J, with 11 bases between the two ends. The germline CDR1 and CDR2 sequences are SNHLY and FYNNEI. The CDR3 here is CASSEVGVRETQYF. DNA for the CDR3: TGTGCCAGCAGTGAAGTCGGTGTCAGGGAGACCCAGTACTTC.

This clonotype was counted a few times. V and J are TRBV18 and TRBJ2-6, with unresolved D. The CDR3 runs to 15 residues. V shed 3 bases and J shed 0 bases, with 6 bases lying between them. Germline CDR1 and CDR2: KGHSH and LQKENI. The CDR3, as DNA: TGTGCCAGCTCACCCAGAAGCTCTGGGGCCAACGTCCTGACTTTC. This translates into CASSPRSSGANVLTF.

This clonotype has only a few counts. The V call is TRBV7-9, the J call TRBJ2-1; 7 bases line up with TRBD2. Germline trimming cut 10 bases from V and 6 bases from J; bases unmatched to any gene: 18. The length of the CDR3 is 16 residues. Germline-derived CDR1 and CDR2 are SEHNR and FQNEAQ (reference sequence). DNA for the CDR3: TGTGCCACCGCCCCGGTACCGGGCGGGAGCGCCAATGAGCAGTTCTTC. Protein product: CATAPVPGGSANEQFF.

This clonotype has only a few counts. The V and J genes are TRBV30 and TRBJ2-7; TRBD1 aligns across 8 bases. The CDR3 has 14 residues. Losses at the gene ends were 3 bases for V and 1 base for J; bases not matched to a gene: 5. Germline V gives CDR1 GTSNPN, CDR2 SVGIG (reference sequence). CDR3 sequence reads: CAWSSGTGSYEQYF. The CDR3, as DNA: TGTGCCTGGAGCTCAGGGACAGGATCCTACGAGCAGTACTTC.

J is TRBJ1-5 and V is TRBV5-5; D is ambiguous. Trimming removed 0 bases from V and 5 bases from J, with 18 bases in between. Per the germline V gene, CDR1 is SGHKS and CDR2 is YYEKEE (reference sequence). This CDR3 has 17 amino acids. CDR3 protein: CASSLAPGPFRDQPQHF. CDR3 nucleotides: TGTGCCAGCAGCTTGGCCCCGGGTCCCTTCAGAGATCAGCCCCAGCATTTT.

This chain connects TRBV12-3 or TRBV12-4 to TRBJ1-5; 9 positions agree with TRBD1. CDR3 size: 17 residues. The J segment lost 2 bases and the V segment lost 5 bases, leaving 10 bases of the junction unmatched. CDR3 nucleotide sequence: TGTGCCAGCAGTCCCTGGGACAGGGTAAGGGGCAATCAGCCCCAGCATTTT. It codes for CASSPWDRVRGNQPQHF.

This clonotype appeared a few times. DNA for the CDR3: TGTGCCAGCAGTTTAGGGGCGCGTCAGCCCCAGCATTTT. Protein sequence: CASSLGARQPQHF. J is TRBJ1-5 and V is TRBV12-3 or TRBV12-4, with D uncertain. The length of the CDR3 is 13 residues. Trimming took off 1 base at V and 6 bases at J, with 7 bases between the two ends.

The rearrangement links TRBV7-3 to TRBJ2-7, with D possibly being TRBD1 or TRBD2 (6 bases each). The CDR3 has 14 residues. Germline lookup yields CDR1 SGHTA and CDR2 FQGTGA. The V gene lost 5 bases and the J gene lost 5 bases, with 16 bases spanning the gap. CDR3 in DNA: TGTGCCAGCAGCGGCGGGACTGGGGGCCACGAGCAGTACTTC. Residues: CASSGGTGGHEQYF. The full variable domain, rest sourced from reference TRBV7-3 and TRBJ2-7, is GAGVSQTPSNKVTEKGKYVELRCDPISGHTALYWYRQSLGQGPEFLIYFQGTGAADDSGLPNDRFFAVRPEGSVSTLKIQRTERGDSAVYLCASSGGTGGHEQYFGPGTRLTVT.

The table lists this clonotype with a few counts. The J gene is TRBJ1-1, the V gene TRBV6-2 or TRBV6-3; 8 bases agree with TRBD1. With 6 bases clipped from V and 2 bases from J, the junction kept 8 bases outside the gene matches. The CDR3 is 15 amino acids. Germline V gene sequence: CDR1 MNHEY, CDR2 SVGEGT. The chain's CDR3 is CASRTGTGRNTEAFF. The CDR3 nucleotides are TGTGCCAGCAGAACCGGGACAGGCCGAAACACTGAAGCTTTCTTT.

This chain uses TRBV5-1 with TRBJ2-1; the D gene is possibly TRBD2 (5 bases). Between the trimmed V and J ends, which lost 5 bases and 4 bases, there was a span of 13 bases. From germline, CDR1 is SGHRS and CDR2 YFSETQ. CDR3 length equals 14 residues. The CDR3 loop is CASREAETYNEQFF. CDR3 DNA sequence: TGCGCCAGCAGAGAAGCGGAGACTTACAATGAGCAGTTCTTC.

This clonotype came up a few times. This chain joins TRBV6-6 and TRBJ2-7; D is possibly TRBD2 (6 bases). Germline loops: CDR1 MNHNY, CDR2 SVGAGI (reference sequence). V was clipped by 6 bases and J by 5 bases, with 17 bases between them. This CDR3 region has 14 residues. CDR3 in amino acids: CASRVDGTLDEQYF. CDR3 DNA sequence: TGTGCCAGCAGGGTAGACGGGACTCTCGACGAGCAGTACTTC.

The CDR3 here is CSARIPKGAGETQYF. In DNA, the CDR3 is TGCAGTGCTAGAATCCCTAAGGGCGCGGGGGAGACCCAGTACTTC. The chain has TRBV20-1 and TRBJ2-5; tentative D call: TRBD2 (6 bases). The CDR3 runs to 15 residues. V was clipped by 2 bases and J by 5 bases, with 18 bases between them. CDR1 and CDR2 (germline): DFQATT, SNEGSKA (reference sequence).

The genes are TRBV19 and TRBJ2-2, with 12 bases that match TRBD1. In germline, CDR1 is LNHDA, CDR2 SQIVND (reference sequence). V lost 7 bases, J lost 1 base, and 16 bases stayed unmatched. This CDR3 region has 20 residues. The DNA for the CDR3 is TGTGCCAGTACCCCTCCGGGCGGGACAGGGGGCCCCTTGAACACCGGGGAGCTGTTTTTT. This codes for CASTPPGGTGGPLNTGELFF.

This sequence joins TRBV21-1 and TRBJ2-5; TRBD1 is taken as the D call from the table, unchecked against the DNA. TRBV21-1 is a pseudogene. This CDR3 is built from 15 residues. The CDR3 DNA reads as TGTGCCAGCAGCAGAGGGGGGACTGGGCGGGAGACCCAGTACTTC. Amino acids: CASSRGGTGRETQYF.

The chain employs TRBV10-3 and TRBJ2-7; D is ambiguous. The CDR3 loop spans 13 amino acids. Per the germline V gene, CDR1 is ENHRY and CDR2 is SYGVKD. The V end lost 10 bases, the J end lost 5 bases, and 18 bases lay between the germline ends. The CDR3 DNA is TGTGCCACCGCGACGGGTATCATCCACGAGCAGTACTTC. Its protein is CATATGIIHEQYF.

The V call is TRBV11-2, the J call TRBJ2-7; 7 bases are a match to TRBD2. J gave up 3 bases and V 4 bases, and 6 bases lay outside the gene matches. The CDR3 loop spans 14 amino acids. CDR1 SGHAT and CDR2 FQNNGV come from the germline V gene. The CDR3 spells CASSSRERDYEQYF. The CDR3 DNA reads as TGTGCCAGCAGCTCCCGGGAGCGGGACTACGAGCAGTACTTC.